The rows below give T cell receptor beta chains drawn from one sample of a study of T-cell memory formation after mild COVID-19. TCRdb independently ran MiXCR on the 5' RACE reads; one entry per CDR3 protein. The table has about 27,000 distinct CDR3 sequences, about 7.4% seen once. Specimen: PBMCs or a T cell subset sorted from them (not recorded which). These TCRs come from an adult woman who had mild COVID-19 (a few samples of this study predate the infection). Cell type and time point are not known. CDR3s include the opening cysteine and the closing phenylalanine or tryptophan. Fields, in order: J gene, V gene, D gene, clone size, CDR3 protein, CDR3 DNA. The D gene is left open where the match is weak. Where a row states a size, it is once, few, many or the class of an expanded clone; other rows omit it.

j_call: TRBJ2-1
v_call: TRBV20-1
d_call: TRBD2
clone_size: many
cdr3_aa: CSAIGTSRTNEQFF
cdr3_nt: TGCAGTGCAATCGGGACTAGCAGAACGAATGAGCAGTTCTTC

j_call: TRBJ2-5
v_call: TRBV5-4
d_call: TRBD1
clone_size: many
cdr3_aa: CASNRGQEETQYF
cdr3_nt: TGTGCCAGCAACAGAGGACAGGAAGAGACCCAGTACTTC

j_call: TRBJ2-3
v_call: TRBV9
d_call: TRBD2
clone_size: many
cdr3_aa: CASSAWTSGRTDTQYF
cdr3_nt: TGTGCCAGCAGCGCCTGGACTAGCGGGAGGACAGATACGCAGTATTTT

j_call: TRBJ2-3
v_call: TRBV7-7
d_call: TRBD1
clone_size: many
cdr3_aa: CASSPGQARTDTQYF
cdr3_nt: TGTGCCAGCAGCCCCGGACAGGCACGCACAGATACGCAGTATTTT

j_call: TRBJ2-7
v_call: TRBV6-5
d_call: -
clone_size: many
cdr3_aa: CASRGSYEQYF
cdr3_nt: TGTGCCAGCAGGGGCTCCTACGAGCAGTACTTC

j_call: TRBJ2-5
v_call: TRBV10-3
d_call: TRBD2
clone_size: many
cdr3_aa: CAISEGGGFQETQYF
cdr3_nt: TGTGCCATCAGTGAAGGCGGGGGATTCCAAGAGACCCAGTACTTC

j_call: TRBJ2-7
v_call: TRBV14
d_call: TRBD2
clone_size: many
cdr3_aa: CASSQMTSVYEQYF
cdr3_nt: TGTGCCAGCAGCCAGATGACTAGCGTCTACGAGCAGTACTTC

j_call: TRBJ2-2
v_call: TRBV7-2
d_call: -
clone_size: many
cdr3_aa: CASSLARSGWGGELFF
cdr3_nt: TGTGCCAGCAGCTTAGCTCGGTCAGGGTGGGGCGGGGAGCTGTTTTTT

j_call: TRBJ1-1
v_call: TRBV5-4
d_call: -
clone_size: many
cdr3_aa: CASSFARGYTEAFF
cdr3_nt: TGTGCCAGCAGCTTCGCCCGGGGGTACACTGAAGCTTTCTTT

j_call: TRBJ2-3
v_call: TRBV29-1
d_call: -
clone_size: many
cdr3_aa: CSVEAYRAVNTQYF
cdr3_nt: TGCAGCGTAGAGGCCTACAGGGCGGTAAATACGCAGTATTTT

j_call: TRBJ2-1
v_call: TRBV7-2
d_call: -
clone_size: many
cdr3_aa: CASSPGGQGTYNEQFF
cdr3_nt: TGTGCCAGCAGCCCAGGCGGCCAGGGAACCTACAATGAGCAGTTCTTC

j_call: TRBJ2-1
v_call: TRBV5-1
d_call: -
clone_size: many
cdr3_aa: CASSLIVSDEQFF
cdr3_nt: TGCGCCAGCAGCTTGATAGTTTCTGATGAGCAGTTCTTC

j_call: TRBJ1-5
v_call: TRBV20-1
d_call: -
clone_size: many
cdr3_aa: CSARDSRRDGVPQHF
cdr3_nt: TGCAGTGCTAGAGATTCCCGCAGGGACGGTGTCCCCCAGCATTTT

j_call: TRBJ2-1
v_call: TRBV5-5
d_call: -
clone_size: many
cdr3_aa: CASSLGGNEQFF
cdr3_nt: TGTGCCAGCAGCTTGGGGGGGAATGAGCAGTTCTTC

j_call: TRBJ2-1
v_call: TRBV15
d_call: TRBD2
clone_size: many
cdr3_aa: CATSRRLANEQFF
cdr3_nt: TGTGCCACCAGCAGAAGACTAGCTAATGAGCAGTTCTTC

j_call: TRBJ2-1
v_call: TRBV7-3
d_call: TRBD1
clone_size: many
cdr3_aa: CASSYLRDRCYNEQFF
cdr3_nt: TGTGCCAGCAGCTACCTCCGGGACAGGTGCTATAATGAGCAGTTCTTC

j_call: TRBJ2-3
v_call: TRBV30
d_call: -
clone_size: many
cdr3_aa: CAWSGGFSTDTQYF
cdr3_nt: TGTGCCTGGAGTGGCGGATTTAGCACAGATACGCAGTATTTT

j_call: TRBJ1-1
v_call: TRBV2
d_call: -
clone_size: many
cdr3_aa: CASSSSGNTEAFF
cdr3_nt: TGTGCCAGCAGCTCTTCGGGGAACACTGAAGCTTTCTTT

j_call: TRBJ2-5
v_call: TRBV27
d_call: -
clone_size: many
cdr3_aa: CASSPGDRLETQYF
cdr3_nt: TGTGCCAGCAGTCCGGGGGACCGCCTAGAGACCCAGTACTTC

j_call: TRBJ2-2
v_call: TRBV4-2
d_call: -
clone_size: many
cdr3_aa: CASSPVDGGELFF
cdr3_nt: TGTGCCAGCAGCCCCGTCGACGGGGGGGAGCTGTTTTTT

j_call: TRBJ2-5
v_call: TRBV3-1
d_call: -
clone_size: many
cdr3_aa: CASSPLDPQLYF
cdr3_nt: TGTGCCAGCAGCCCCCTCGACCCGCAATTGTACTTC

j_call: TRBJ2-7
v_call: TRBV7-8
d_call: TRBD2
clone_size: many
cdr3_aa: CASSLTGLAVRGEQYF
cdr3_nt: TGTGCCAGCAGCCTAACGGGACTAGCGGTGAGGGGCGAGCAGTACTTC

j_call: TRBJ1-2
v_call: TRBV5-1
d_call: TRBD1
clone_size: many
cdr3_aa: CASRSPGTGGDGYTF
cdr3_nt: TGCGCCAGCAGAAGTCCCGGGACAGGGGGCGATGGCTACACCTTC

j_call: TRBJ1-2
v_call: TRBV12-3/TRBV12-4
d_call: -
clone_size: few
cdr3_aa: CASSLNGLYGYTF
cdr3_nt: TGTGCCAGCAGTTTGAACGGACTTTATGGCTACACCTTC

j_call: TRBJ2-3
v_call: TRBV5-1
d_call: -
clone_size: -
cdr3_aa: CASSLGATDTDTQYF
cdr3_nt: TGCGCCAGCAGCTTGGGGGCGACAGACACAGATACGCAGTATTTT

j_call: TRBJ2-1
v_call: TRBV4-2
d_call: TRBD2
clone_size: many
cdr3_aa: CASSQGGLETSNEQFF
cdr3_nt: TGTGCCAGCAGCCAAGGTGGACTAGAAACTTCAAATGAGCAGTTCTTC

j_call: TRBJ1-1
v_call: TRBV5-4
d_call: -
clone_size: -
cdr3_aa: CASMGVAMNTEAFF
cdr3_nt: TGTGCCAGCATGGGGGTGGCCATGAACACTGAAGCTTTCTTT

j_call: TRBJ1-2
v_call: TRBV6-2/TRBV6-3
d_call: -
clone_size: many
cdr3_aa: CASTSNSGYGYTF
cdr3_nt: TGTGCCAGCACCTCTAACAGCGGCTATGGCTACACCTTC

j_call: TRBJ1-5
v_call: TRBV7-6
d_call: -
clone_size: many
cdr3_aa: CASSLNLRQPQHF
cdr3_nt: TGTGCCAGCAGCTTAAACCTTCGTCAGCCCCAGCATTTT

j_call: TRBJ2-2
v_call: TRBV25-1
d_call: -
clone_size: many
cdr3_aa: CASSGPPPGPSFNTGELFF
cdr3_nt: TGTGCCAGCAGTGGCCCTCCGCCAGGTCCTTCTTTTAACACCGGGGAGCTGTTTTTT

j_call: TRBJ2-7
v_call: TRBV6-6
d_call: -
clone_size: medium-sized
cdr3_aa: CASSRIRDGSYEQYF
cdr3_nt: TGTGCCAGCAGTAGGATCCGGGACGGATCCTACGAGCAGTACTTC

j_call: TRBJ1-6
v_call: TRBV20-1
d_call: -
clone_size: many
cdr3_aa: CSASAGLYNSPLHF
cdr3_nt: TGCAGTGCTAGCGCTGGACTTTATAATTCACCCCTCCACTTT

j_call: TRBJ2-3
v_call: TRBV5-6
d_call: TRBD2
clone_size: many
cdr3_aa: CASSWRGGGGTDTQYF
cdr3_nt: TGTGCCAGCAGCTGGAGAGGTGGGGGGGGCACAGATACGCAGTATTTT

j_call: TRBJ1-2
v_call: TRBV30
d_call: -
clone_size: few
cdr3_aa: CAWRRVANYGYTF
cdr3_nt: TGTGCCTGGAGGAGGGTGGCTAACTATGGCTACACCTTC

j_call: TRBJ1-2
v_call: TRBV20-1
d_call: -
clone_size: many
cdr3_aa: CSARGQGANYGYTF
cdr3_nt: TGCAGTGCTAGAGGTCAAGGAGCTAACTATGGCTACACCTTC

j_call: TRBJ1-4
v_call: TRBV27
d_call: -
clone_size: few
cdr3_aa: CASRRNEKLFF
cdr3_nt: TGTGCCAGCAGAAGAAATGAAAAACTGTTTTTT

j_call: TRBJ2-1
v_call: TRBV29-1
d_call: -
clone_size: many
cdr3_aa: CSVTQGSHNEQFF
cdr3_nt: TGCAGCGTCACGCAGGGTTCCCACAATGAGCAGTTCTTC

j_call: TRBJ2-2
v_call: TRBV7-2
d_call: -
clone_size: many
cdr3_aa: CASSLDDGVRYTGELFF
cdr3_nt: TGTGCCAGCAGCTTAGATGATGGGGTTCGATATACCGGGGAGCTGTTTTTT

j_call: TRBJ2-7
v_call: TRBV20-1
d_call: TRBD1
clone_size: many
cdr3_aa: CSAGQGSYEQYF
cdr3_nt: TGCAGTGCGGGACAGGGCTCCTACGAGCAGTACTTC

j_call: TRBJ2-3
v_call: TRBV4-2
d_call: -
clone_size: many
cdr3_aa: CASSQDVSTDTQYF
cdr3_nt: TGTGCCAGCAGCCAAGATGTCAGCACAGATACGCAGTATTTT

j_call: TRBJ1-1
v_call: TRBV6-2/TRBV6-3
d_call: -
clone_size: many
cdr3_aa: CASAAWGMNTEAFF
cdr3_nt: TGTGCCAGCGCGGCCTGGGGAATGAACACTGAAGCTTTCTTT

j_call: TRBJ2-7
v_call: TRBV30
d_call: -
clone_size: many
cdr3_aa: CAWSVSSEGSWEQYF
cdr3_nt: TGTGCCTGGAGTGTAAGTTCGGAAGGGTCGTGGGAGCAGTACTTC

j_call: TRBJ2-3
v_call: TRBV7-9
d_call: -
clone_size: many
cdr3_aa: CASRISGLFGDTQYF
cdr3_nt: TGTGCCAGCAGAATTTCAGGGTTGTTTGGAGATACGCAGTATTTT

j_call: TRBJ1-5
v_call: TRBV10-3
d_call: -
clone_size: many
cdr3_aa: CAISEAGDNQPQHF
cdr3_nt: TGTGCCATCAGTGAGGCAGGCGACAATCAGCCCCAGCATTTT

j_call: TRBJ1-6
v_call: TRBV18
d_call: -
clone_size: few
cdr3_aa: CASSLGGNNSPLHF
cdr3_nt: TGTGCCAGCTCACTAGGGGGAAATAATTCACCCCTCCACTTT

j_call: TRBJ2-7
v_call: TRBV5-4
d_call: TRBD1
clone_size: few
cdr3_aa: CASSLWDREIGEQYF
cdr3_nt: TGTGCCAGCTCCCTTTGGGACAGGGAGATAGGCGAGCAGTACTTC

j_call: TRBJ2-5
v_call: TRBV18
d_call: TRBD2
clone_size: many
cdr3_aa: CASSFGRGTVQETQYF
cdr3_nt: TGTGCCAGCTCCTTCGGGAGGGGGACCGTACAAGAGACCCAGTACTTC

j_call: TRBJ2-4
v_call: TRBV9
d_call: -
clone_size: many
cdr3_aa: CASSVESESIQYF
cdr3_nt: TGTGCCAGCAGCGTAGAATCAGAGAGCATTCAGTACTTC

j_call: TRBJ2-3
v_call: TRBV3-1
d_call: TRBD2
clone_size: many
cdr3_aa: CASSHSGASTDTQYF
cdr3_nt: TGTGCCAGCAGCCATAGCGGGGCTAGCACAGATACGCAGTATTTT

j_call: TRBJ1-5
v_call: TRBV28
d_call: TRBD1
clone_size: many
cdr3_aa: CASSSHTGGSNQPQHF
cdr3_nt: TGTGCCAGCAGTTCTCACACAGGGGGGAGCAATCAGCCCCAGCATTTT

j_call: TRBJ1-5
v_call: TRBV6-6
d_call: -
clone_size: many
cdr3_aa: CASSYSGRPGSNQPQHF
cdr3_nt: TGTGCCAGCAGTTACTCGGGGCGTCCGGGGAGCAATCAGCCCCAGCATTTT

j_call: TRBJ2-7
v_call: TRBV5-4
d_call: TRBD1
clone_size: many
cdr3_aa: CASSMGQLYEQYF
cdr3_nt: TGTGCCAGCAGCATGGGACAGCTCTACGAGCAGTACTTC

j_call: TRBJ1-2
v_call: TRBV4-3
d_call: TRBD1
clone_size: many
cdr3_aa: CASSQADRELDYGYTF
cdr3_nt: TGCGCCAGCAGCCAAGCTGACAGGGAGTTAGACTATGGCTACACCTTC

j_call: TRBJ2-7
v_call: TRBV28
d_call: TRBD2
clone_size: many
cdr3_aa: CASSPRGGGSYEQYF
cdr3_nt: TGTGCCAGCAGCCCCCGGGGGGGAGGTTCCTACGAGCAGTACTTC

j_call: TRBJ2-3
v_call: TRBV7-2
d_call: -
clone_size: many
cdr3_aa: CASSVRRGGGAADTQYF
cdr3_nt: TGTGCCAGCAGCGTCCGACGAGGGGGTGGAGCGGCAGATACGCAGTATTTT

j_call: TRBJ1-1
v_call: TRBV9
d_call: -
clone_size: many
cdr3_aa: CASSHFEGNTEAFF
cdr3_nt: TGTGCCAGCAGCCACTTTGAAGGGAACACTGAAGCTTTCTTT

j_call: TRBJ2-7
v_call: TRBV12-3/TRBV12-4
d_call: TRBD1
clone_size: many
cdr3_aa: CASSPGDRGLTYEQYF
cdr3_nt: TGTGCCAGCAGTCCCGGGGACAGGGGGTTAACCTACGAGCAGTACTTC